The 27 T cell receptor beta chains below all came from one sample that was sequenced in a study of cytomegalovirus exposure and HLA in healthy donors (dated by TCRdb to 2017 to 2019). Receptors were amplified or captured by the immunoSEQ multiplex PCR assay. For the multiplex PCR, a mixture combining 60 forward primers for TCR Vbeta segments and 13 reverse primers for TCR Jbeta segments was used. Not all clones reach the TCRdb copy of this immuneACCESS table, which keeps in-frame sequences only. Checked studies attribute under half of the gap to unresolved V genes and leave the rest unexplained. Across this sample there are 100,000 or so clones, with roughly three fifths seen only once. The ten largest clones add up to roughly 6% of the sample. The sample comprised PBMCs. The receptors were sampled from a woman aged 25 to 45 in good health and CMV-seronegative.

V is TRBV15 and J is TRBJ2-5, with 7 bases matching TRBD2. V lost 3 bases and J lost 5; bases outside the gene matches: 6. This CDR3 is built from 14 residues. Germline lookup yields CDR1 LNHNV and CDR2 YYDKDF (reference sequence). CDR3 sequence reads: CATSSLSREETQYF. The CDR3 nucleotides are TGTGCCACCAGCAGTTTATCGCGGGAGGAGACCCAGTACTTC.

This chain connects TRBV27 to TRBJ1-1; D is unclear. Germline V gene sequence: CDR1 MNHEY, CDR2 SMNVEV (reference sequence). V was pared by 1 base and J by 5 bases, with 8 bases between. This CDR3 has 13 residues. The CDR3 spells CASSLYVRTEAFF. The CDR3 DNA sequence: TGTGCCAGCAGTTTATATGTGAGGACTGAAGCTTTCTTT.

The chain links TRBV29-1 to TRBJ1-2; 10 positions match TRBD1. The CDR3 sequence is 13 residues long. Trimming cost V 4 bases and J 8 bases; bases outside gene matches: 7. Germline CDR1 and CDR2: SQVTM and ANQGSEA. CDR3 coding DNA: TGCAGCGTTGGGATGACAGGGGGCAAGGGCTACACCTTC. This gives the protein CSVGMTGGKGYTF.

The count of this clone is one. The same CDR3 arises from other DNA sequences in this sample as well. This sequence joins TRBV27 and TRBJ1-1; 11 bases map to TRBD1. CDR3 length equals 20 residues. Germline V lookup: CDR1 MNHEY, CDR2 SMNVEV (reference sequence). V shed 3 bases and J 3 bases; nucleotides not matched to a gene: 18. The chain's CDR3 is CASSFRQDRGRRFVDTEAFF. CDR3 DNA sequence: TGTGCCAGCAGTTTCCGCCAGGACAGGGGGCGAAGGTTCGTGGACACTGAAGCTTTCTTT.

The chain links TRBV7-9 to TRBJ1-5; maybe TRBD1 (5 bases). Trimming removed 1 base from V and 6 bases from J, with 10 bases in between. CDR1 is SEHNR and CDR2 is FQNEAQ in the germline V gene (reference sequence). The CDR3 loop spans 14 amino acids. CDR3 residues: CASSLVGGIQPQHF. The CDR3, as DNA: TGTGCCAGCAGCTTAGTCGGGGGGATTCAGCCCCAGCATTTT.

V and J are TRBV3-1 (or the pseudogene TRBV3-2) and TRBJ2-1; D possibly corresponds to TRBD2 (6 bases). CDR1 is LGHDT and CDR2 is YNNKEL in the germline V gene (reference sequence). Deletions cut 7 bases from V and 12 bases from J, with 7 bases between. The CDR3 length is 9 residues. The CDR3 DNA reads as TGTGCCAGCAAGGAGGGGCAGTTCTTC. Translated, it gives CASKEGQFF.

J is TRBJ2-1 and V is TRBV29-1, with TRBD2 as a possible D gene (5 bases). This CDR3 contains 13 residues. Trimming left V 6 bases short and J 5 bases short, with 14 bases between. Germline V lookup: CDR1 SQVTM, CDR2 ANQGSEA. CDR3 in DNA: TGCAGCGTAGTCGACTACAAGAACAATGAGCAGTTCTTC. Translation: CSVVDYKNNEQFF.

The rearrangement links TRBV27 to TRBJ2-7, with D maybe TRBD1 (6 bases). V was cut by 2 bases and J by 3 bases, with 11 bases left in between. Germline CDR1 MNHEY, CDR2 SMNVEV (reference sequence). This CDR3 has 14 amino acids. CDR3 sequence: CASSLGGNFYEQYF. CDR3 DNA: TGTGCCAGCAGTTTAGGGGGCAATTTCTACGAGCAGTACTTC.

V gene TRBV7-9 combines with J gene TRBJ2-7; TRBD1 agrees at 7 bases. From germline, CDR1 is SEHNR and CDR2 FQNEAQ (reference sequence). CDR3 length: 13 amino acids. Unmatched junction bases numbered 2, after V lost 4 bases and J lost 2 bases. The CDR3 DNA is TGTGCCAGCAGCTACAGGGGCGCCTACGAGCAGTACTTC. Protein: CASSYRGAYEQYF.

This clone turned up a few times. The rearrangement joins TRBV5-1 to TRBJ2-3, with 8 bases fitting TRBD2. V dropped 2 bases and J dropped 2; count of bases not matched to a gene: 7. The germline V gene encodes CDR1 SGHRS and CDR2 YFSETQ. CDR3 length equals 16 residues. As DNA, the CDR3 is TGCGCCAGCAGCTTCGTAGGGACTAGAACCACAGATACGCAGTATTTT. Residues: CASSFVGTRTTDTQYF.

This chain joins TRBV6-5 and TRBJ1-2, with 9 bases that match TRBD1. This CDR3 is built from 14 residues. Germline V CDR1 and CDR2: MNHEY, SVGAGI. The V segment lost 5 bases and the J segment 3 bases; nucleotides outside the gene matches: 4. The CDR3 protein is CASSLQGAYYGYTF. Written as DNA, the CDR3 is TGTGCCAGCAGTCTACAGGGGGCATACTATGGCTACACCTTC.

The chain links TRBV5-1 to TRBJ2-5; 10 nucleotides agree with TRBD1. Germline trimming cut 5 bases from V and 5 bases from J; bases unmatched to any gene: 6. Germline assignment: CDR1 SGHRS and CDR2 YFSETQ. The CDR3 sequence is 14 residues long. This CDR3 is CASRPGQGRETQYF. In DNA form, the CDR3 reads TGCGCCAGCAGGCCGGGACAGGGGCGGGAGACCCAGTACTTC. Drawing the rest from reference TRBV5-1 and TRBJ2-5, the complete variable domain is KAGVTQTPRYLIKTRGQQVTLSCSPISGHRSVSWYQQTPGQGLQFLFEYFSETQRNKGNFPGRFSGRQFSNSRSEMNVSTLELGDSALYLCASRPGQGRETQYFGPGTRLLVL.

Turning to this clone: The sample contains more than one DNA sequence encoding this CDR3. The gene calls are TRBV5-1 and TRBJ2-5; 11 bases are shared with TRBD2. With V trimmed by 3 bases and J by 1 base, 5 bases remained unmatched. Germline CDR1 is SGHRS and CDR2 is YFSETQ. This CDR3 is built from 16 residues. CDR3 in amino acids: CASSSQTSGTQETQYF. CDR3 DNA: TGCGCCAGCAGCTCCCAGACTAGCGGGACCCAAGAGACCCAGTACTTC.

This clone was detected only a few times. This chain connects TRBV7-2 to TRBJ2-1; 9 bases agree with TRBD2. J lost 4 bases, V lost 5 bases, and 6 bases had no gene match. The length of the CDR3 is 15 residues. CDR1 SGHTA and CDR2 FQGNSA come from the germline V gene. The CDR3 DNA reads TGTGCCAGCAGCACCAGGCGGGAGGGGTACAATGAGCAGTTCTTC. As protein: CASSTRREGYNEQFF.

The chain employs TRBV6-1 and TRBJ2-4; possibly TRBD1 for D (7 bases). CDR3 length equals 20 residues. The germline V and J ends were trimmed by 0 bases and 1 base, with 22 bases remaining between them. CDR1 MNHNS and CDR2 SASEGT come from the germline V gene. CDR3 region: CASSEALEGAAARAKNIQYF. CDR3 DNA: TGTGCCAGCAGTGAAGCATTGGAGGGGGCCGCCGCCAGGGCCAAAAACATTCAGTACTTC.

This chain joins TRBV5-4 and TRBJ2-7, with D tentatively TRBD1 (6 bases). CDR1 SGHNT and CDR2 YYREEE come from the germline V gene (reference sequence). The V and J ends lost 4 bases and 8 bases respectively, with 25 bases between them. The CDR3 has 16 amino acids. CDR3 in amino acids: CASSRGSPRGPDKQYF. In nucleotides, the CDR3 is TGTGCCAGCAGCCGTGGGAGCCCCAGGGGCCCGGACAAGCAGTACTTC.

J is TRBJ1-2 and V is TRBV19; 10 bases agree with TRBD1. Germline CDR1 and CDR2: LNHDA and SQIVND (reference sequence). The CDR3 consists of 15 residues. V dropped 5 bases and J dropped 2; count of bases not matched to a gene: 5. CDR3 protein: CASSAGTGANYGYTF. The CDR3 DNA follows: TGTGCCAGTAGTGCCGGGACAGGGGCCAACTATGGCTACACCTTC.

The chain has TRBV19 and TRBJ2-4, with D tentatively TRBD1 (5 bases). This CDR3 region has 16 residues. The germline V gene has CDR1 LNHDA and CDR2 SQIVND (reference sequence). Trimming removed 5 bases at V and 1 base at J, with 15 bases between. The CDR3 DNA reads as TGTGCCAGTAGTCCCCAAGGGGTTTGGGCCAAAAACATTCAGTACTTC. Its protein is CASSPQGVWAKNIQYF.

CDR3 loop: CASSTPRGGGYGYTF. For the CDR3, the DNA is TGTGCCAGTAGTACCCCCAGGGGAGGGGGCTATGGCTACACCTTC. The rearrangement uses TRBV19 and TRBJ1-2; TRBD1 is a possible D gene (6 bases). Germline V gene data show CDR1 as LNHDA and CDR2 as SQIVND (reference sequence). This CDR3 has 15 residues. With 4 bases removed from V and 4 bases from J, the gap between germline ends came to 16 bases.

This sequence joins TRBV7-8 and TRBJ2-7; 8 bases map to TRBD1. The CDR3 contains 17 residues. V lost 5 bases and J lost 4; bases outside the gene matches: 16. CDR1 SGHVS and CDR2 FQNEAQ come from the germline V gene. CDR3 bases: TGTGCCAGCAGCATCAAATCGTACGGGACAGGAGAATACGAGCAGTACTTC. Translation gives CASSIKSYGTGEYEQYF.

This chain uses TRBV6-1 with TRBJ2-3; 8 nucleotides align to TRBD2. Germline V lookup: CDR1 MNHNS, CDR2 SASEGT. The CDR3 totals 16 residues. Germline trimming cut 4 bases from V and 4 bases from J; bases unmatched to any gene: 10. The CDR3 sequence: CASSVPAGGPPDTQYF. The CDR3 DNA reads TGTGCCAGCAGTGTTCCGGCGGGGGGTCCCCCAGATACGCAGTATTTT.

The chain employs TRBV5-1 and TRBJ1-4, with a tentative D call TRBD1 (6 bases). Trimming took off 5 bases at V and 6 bases at J, with 20 bases between the two ends. The CDR3 totals 16 residues. Per the germline V gene, CDR1 is SGHRS and CDR2 is YFSETQ. The CDR3 sequence is CASSYTTTGLYEKLFF. Here the CDR3 DNA reads TGCGCCAGCAGTTATACCACGACAGGCCTATATGAAAAACTGTTTTTT.

The V call is TRBV28, the J call TRBJ2-1; TRBD1 matches 8 bases. V lost 10 bases to trimming and J lost 4 bases; unmatched junction nucleotides: 9. The germline V gene has CDR1 MDHEN and CDR2 SYDVKM. This CDR3 has 14 amino acids. CDR3 loop: CAIQQGAGYNEQFF. The CDR3 DNA sequence: TGTGCCATCCAGCAGGGGGCAGGATACAATGAGCAGTTCTTC.

This clone was counted a single time. The chain recombines TRBV10-2 with TRBJ1-2; no definite D call. CDR3 size: 15 residues. Trimming removed 3 bases from V and 0 bases from J, with 11 bases in between. Germline-derived CDR1 and CDR2 are WSHSY and SAAADI. CDR3 nucleotides: TGCGCCAGCAGTGACTCAGGCCGAACTAACTATGGCTACACCTTC. Residues: CASSDSGRTNYGYTF.

The chain recombines TRBV12-5 with TRBJ1-1, with D possibly TRBD1 on 6 matching bases. Germline-derived CDR1 and CDR2 are LGHNT and FRNRAP. Deletions cut 6 bases from V and 8 bases from J, with 10 bases between. This CDR3 is 11 amino acids long. CDR3 region: CASGITGEAFF. In nucleotides, the CDR3 is TGTGCTAGTGGAATAACAGGGGAAGCTTTCTTT.

The J gene is TRBJ2-1, the V gene TRBV28; D ambiguous. CDR1 MDHEN and CDR2 SYDVKM come from the germline V gene. V was trimmed by 7 bases and J by 9 bases, leaving 16 bases between them. This CDR3 comprises 13 residues. The CDR3 region is CASIAPRVSEQFF. As DNA, the CDR3 is TGTGCCAGCATCGCACCTAGAGTCAGTGAGCAGTTCTTC.

The chain recombines TRBV6-4 with TRBJ2-1; the D gene is possibly TRBD2 (6 bases). Germline V CDR1 and CDR2: MRHNA, SNTAGT. Trimming removed 2 bases at V and 4 bases at J, with 15 bases between. The CDR3 extends over 16 amino acids. CDR3 nucleotide sequence: TGTGCCAGCAGTGACCTGGCGGGACGGGGATACAATGAGCAGTTCTTC. This translates into CASSDLAGRGYNEQFF.